This is a list of T cell receptor beta chains from one sample in a study of Ad26.COV2.S vaccination and SARS-CoV-2 variants. Assay: immunoSEQ multiplex PCR; the TCRdb copy retains only in-frame clones and omits some. The data show 250,000 to 300,000 clones, approximately 87% seen once. Sample: peripheral blood, taken in a trial of Ad26.COV2.S vaccine versus placebo. The source is a person aged 18-65 years who received the Ad26.COV2.S COVID-19 vaccine or a placebo. Each CDR3 is given with its conserved first and last residue. D genes are given only for firm matches. Rows may omit the clone size; those that give it use once, few, many or a size class.

>TRBJ1-4|NA|TRBV11-2|NA
CASSPIKGPEEKLFF
TGTGCCAGCAGCCCCATAAAGGGGCCGGAAGAAAAACTGTTTTTT
>TRBJ1-1|NA|TRBV5-1|TRBD1
CASSFKSGGLTEAFF
TGCGCCAGCAGCTTCAAGTCAGGGGGCTTAACTGAAGCTTTCTTT
>TRBJ2-7|few|TRBV2|NA
CASSEGAWSSYEQYF
TGTGCCAGCAGTGAAGGGGCCTGGAGCTCCTACGAGCAGTACTTC
>TRBJ2-1|NA|TRBV6-2/TRBV6-3|NA
CASSSPLTAGNEQFF
TGTGCCAGCAGTTCCCCCCTGACGGCCGGGAATGAGCAGTTCTTC
>TRBJ1-1|NA|TRBV3-1/TRBV3-2|NA
CASSQVRLNTEAFF
TGTGCCAGCAGCCAGGTGAGACTTAACACTGAAGCTTTCTTT
>TRBJ1-1|NA|TRBV7-9|TRBD1
CASSERTGGAGDTEAFF
TGTGCCAGCAGCGAACGGACAGGGGGCGCCGGGGACACTGAAGCTTTCTTT
>TRBJ2-5|NA|TRBV19|TRBD1
CASSIRRGQGVGWETQYF
TGTGCCAGTAGTATAAGGCGGGGACAGGGCGTTGGGTGGGAGACCCAGTACTTC
>TRBJ2-3|NA|TRBV6-6|TRBD2
CASIGGRVRDTQYF
TGTGCCAGCATCGGGGGGAGGGTTCGAGATACGCAGTATTTT
>TRBJ1-1|NA|TRBV10-1|TRBD1
CASKGAVNGEAFF
TGCGCCAGCAAGGGGGCCGTCAATGGTGAAGCTTTCTTT
>TRBJ2-5|NA|TRBV7-9|NA
CASSPWTDRETQYF
TGTGCCAGCAGCCCATGGACAGACAGGGAGACCCAGTACTTC
>TRBJ2-1|NA|TRBV7-2|TRBD1
CASSYLTGSNEQFF
TGTGCCAGCAGCTACTTGACAGGGTCGAATGAGCAGTTCTTC
>TRBJ2-2|NA|TRBV7-9|NA
CASSLDRGELFF
TGTGCCAGCAGCTTAGACCGGGGGGAGCTGTTTTTT
>TRBJ2-3|NA|TRBV9|TRBD2
CASSGWTSGTDTQYF
TGTGCCAGCAGCGGCTGGACTAGCGGGACAGATACGCAGTATTTT
>TRBJ1-2|NA|TRBV18|TRBD1
CASSLLYGTGYGYTF
TGTGCCAGCTCCCTCCTGTATGGGACAGGATATGGCTACACCTTC
>TRBJ2-7|once|TRBV11-2|TRBD2
CASSLDPSGVYEQYF
TGTGCCAGCAGCTTAGACCCTAGCGGGGTCTACGAGCAGTACTTC
>TRBJ1-2|NA|TRBV30|TRBD1
CAWSVRGGPAYGYTF
TGTGCCTGGAGTGTACGAGGGGGCCCAGCATATGGCTACACCTTC
>TRBJ1-3|NA|TRBV6-5|NA
CASSTLGGSGNTIYF
TGTGCCAGCAGTACCCTGGGGGGCTCTGGAAACACCATATATTTT
>TRBJ1-3|NA|TRBV19|TRBD1
CASNLRGRGPSGNTIYF
TGTGCCAGTAACCTTCGGGGCAGGGGGCCGTCTGGAAACACCATATATTTT
>TRBJ1-1|NA|TRBV5-1|NA
CASSLAVGGVRTEAFF
TGCGCCAGCAGCTTGGCCGTGGGGGGCGTAAGGACTGAAGCTTTCTTT
>TRBJ1-1|NA|TRBV5-4|TRBD1
CASSGRDRGWTEAFF
TGTGCCAGCAGCGGCCGGGACAGGGGTTGGACTGAAGCTTTCTTT
>TRBJ2-5|once|TRBV2|NA
CASNGAEETQYF
TGTGCCAGTAATGGGGCAGAAGAGACCCAGTACTTC
>TRBJ1-5|NA|TRBV7-2|NA
CASGKTGGNQPQHF
TGTGCCAGCGGTAAGACAGGTGGAAATCAGCCCCAGCATTTT